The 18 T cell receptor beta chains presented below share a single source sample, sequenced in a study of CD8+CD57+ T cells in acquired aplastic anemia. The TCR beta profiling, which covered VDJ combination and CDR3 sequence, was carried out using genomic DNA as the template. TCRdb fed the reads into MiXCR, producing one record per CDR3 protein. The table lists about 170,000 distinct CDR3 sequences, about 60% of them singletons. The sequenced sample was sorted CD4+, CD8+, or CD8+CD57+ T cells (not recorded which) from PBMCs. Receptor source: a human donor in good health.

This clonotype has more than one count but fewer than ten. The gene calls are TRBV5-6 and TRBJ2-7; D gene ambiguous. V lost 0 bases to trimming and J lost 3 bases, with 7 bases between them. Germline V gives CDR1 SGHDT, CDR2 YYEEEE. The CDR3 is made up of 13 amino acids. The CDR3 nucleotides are TGTGCCAGCAGCTTGGACCCCGGCTACGAGCAGTACTTC. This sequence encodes CASSLDPGYEQYF. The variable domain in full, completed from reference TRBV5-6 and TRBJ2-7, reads DAGVTQSPTHLIKTRGQQVTLRCSPKSGHDTVSWYQQALGQGPQFIFQYYEEEERQRGNFPDRFSGHQFPNYSSELNVNALLLGDSALYLCASSLDPGYEQYFGPGTRLTVT.

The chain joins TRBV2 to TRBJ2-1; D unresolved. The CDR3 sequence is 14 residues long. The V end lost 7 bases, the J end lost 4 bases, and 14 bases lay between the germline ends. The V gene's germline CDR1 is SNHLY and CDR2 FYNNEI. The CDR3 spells CASIGPGSYNEQFF. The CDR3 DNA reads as TGTGCCAGCATAGGGCCCGGGTCGTACAATGAGCAGTTCTTC.

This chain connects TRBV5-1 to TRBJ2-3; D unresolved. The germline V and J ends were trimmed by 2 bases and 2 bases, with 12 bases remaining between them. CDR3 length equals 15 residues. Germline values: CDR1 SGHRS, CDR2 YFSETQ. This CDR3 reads CASSFSFTTTDTQYF. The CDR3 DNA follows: TGCGCCAGCAGCTTCTCCTTTACTACCACAGATACGCAGTATTTT.

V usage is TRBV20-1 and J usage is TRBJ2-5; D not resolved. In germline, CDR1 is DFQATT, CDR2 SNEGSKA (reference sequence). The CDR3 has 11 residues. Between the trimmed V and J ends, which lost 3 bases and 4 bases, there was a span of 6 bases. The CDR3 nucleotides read TGCAGTGCTAGGGCAGCAGAGACCCAGTACTTC. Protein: CSARAAETQYF.

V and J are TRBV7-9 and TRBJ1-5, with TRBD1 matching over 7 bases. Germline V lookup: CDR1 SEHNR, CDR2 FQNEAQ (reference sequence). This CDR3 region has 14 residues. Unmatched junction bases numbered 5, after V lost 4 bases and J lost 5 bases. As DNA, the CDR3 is TGTGCCAGCAGCTCGACAGGGAGGGATCAGCCCCAGCATTTT. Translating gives CASSSTGRDQPQHF.

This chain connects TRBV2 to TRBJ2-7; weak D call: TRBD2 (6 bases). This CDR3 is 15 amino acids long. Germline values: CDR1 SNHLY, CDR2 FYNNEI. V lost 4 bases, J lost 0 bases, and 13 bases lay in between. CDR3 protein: CASSGSGGASYEQYF. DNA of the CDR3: TGTGCCAGCAGTGGCTCCGGGGGAGCCTCCTACGAGCAGTACTTC.

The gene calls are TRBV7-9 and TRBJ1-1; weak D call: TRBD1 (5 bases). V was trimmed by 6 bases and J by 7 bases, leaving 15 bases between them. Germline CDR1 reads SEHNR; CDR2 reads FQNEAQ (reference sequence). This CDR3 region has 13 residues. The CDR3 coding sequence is TGTGCCAGCAGGTCCGGGACCGTCATTGAAGCTTTCTTT. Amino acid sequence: CASRSGTVIEAFF.

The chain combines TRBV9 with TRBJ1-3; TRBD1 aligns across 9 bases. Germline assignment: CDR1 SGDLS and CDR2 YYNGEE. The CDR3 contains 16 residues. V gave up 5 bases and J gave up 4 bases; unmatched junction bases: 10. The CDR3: CASSRGTGISGNTIYF. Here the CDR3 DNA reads TGTGCCAGCAGTCGAGGGACAGGGATAAGCGGAAACACCATATATTTT. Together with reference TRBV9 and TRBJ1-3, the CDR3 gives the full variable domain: DSGVTQTPKHLITATGQRVTLRCSPRSGDLSVYWYQQSLDQGLQFLIQYYNGEERAKGNILERFSAQQFPDLHSELNLSSLELGDSALYFCASSRGTGISGNTIYFGEGSWLTVV.

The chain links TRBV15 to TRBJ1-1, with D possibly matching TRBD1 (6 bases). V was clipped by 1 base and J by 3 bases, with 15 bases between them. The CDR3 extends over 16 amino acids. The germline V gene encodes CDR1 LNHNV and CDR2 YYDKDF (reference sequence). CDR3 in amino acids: CATSRGPGTSDTEAFF. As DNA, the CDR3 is TGTGCCACCAGCAGAGGCCCCGGGACATCGGACACTGAAGCTTTCTTT. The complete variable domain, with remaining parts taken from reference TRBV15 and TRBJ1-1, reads DAMVIQNPRYQVTQFGKPVTLSCSQTLNHNVMYWYQQKSSQAPKLLFHYYDKDFNNEADTPDNFQSRRPNTSFCFLDIRSPGLGDTAMYLCATSRGPGTSDTEAFFGQGTRLTVV.

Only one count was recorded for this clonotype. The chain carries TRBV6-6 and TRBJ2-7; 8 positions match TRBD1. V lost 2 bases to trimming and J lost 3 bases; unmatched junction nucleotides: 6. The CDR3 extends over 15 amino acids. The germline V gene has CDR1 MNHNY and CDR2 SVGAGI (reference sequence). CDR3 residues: CASSYHRDRHYEQYF. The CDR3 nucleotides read TGTGCCAGCAGTTACCACCGGGACAGGCACTACGAGCAGTACTTC.

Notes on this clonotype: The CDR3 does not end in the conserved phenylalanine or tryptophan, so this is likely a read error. CDR3 in amino acids: CASSSLQGAMNEQYY. CDR3 nucleotide sequence: TGTGCCAGCAGCTCTCTCCAGGGGGCTATGAACGAGCAGTACTAC. The gene calls are TRBV7-9 and TRBJ2-7; 8 positions match TRBD1. CDR1 and CDR2 (germline): SEHNR, FQNEAQ (reference sequence). The ends lost 4 bases at V and 5 bases at J; junction bases unmatched: 10. This CDR3 is built from 15 residues.

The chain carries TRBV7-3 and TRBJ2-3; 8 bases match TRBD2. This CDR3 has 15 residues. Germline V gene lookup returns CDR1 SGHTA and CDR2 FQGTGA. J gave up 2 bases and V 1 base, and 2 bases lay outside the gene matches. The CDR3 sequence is CASSLRREDTDTQYF. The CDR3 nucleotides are TGTGCCAGCAGCTTAAGGCGGGAGGACACAGATACGCAGTATTTT.

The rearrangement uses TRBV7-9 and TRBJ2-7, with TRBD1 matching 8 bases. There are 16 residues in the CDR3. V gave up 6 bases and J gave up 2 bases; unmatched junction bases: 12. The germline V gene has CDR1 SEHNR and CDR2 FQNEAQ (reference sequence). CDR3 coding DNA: TGTGCCAGCAGTCCACCACTGGACAGGGCCACCTACGAGCAGTACTTC. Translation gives CASSPPLDRATYEQYF.

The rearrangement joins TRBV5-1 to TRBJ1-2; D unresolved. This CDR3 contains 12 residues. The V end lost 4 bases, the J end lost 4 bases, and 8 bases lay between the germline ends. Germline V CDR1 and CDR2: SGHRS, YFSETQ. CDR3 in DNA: TGCGCCAGCAGCCAAGACTTCTATGGCTACACCTTC. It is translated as CASSQDFYGYTF.

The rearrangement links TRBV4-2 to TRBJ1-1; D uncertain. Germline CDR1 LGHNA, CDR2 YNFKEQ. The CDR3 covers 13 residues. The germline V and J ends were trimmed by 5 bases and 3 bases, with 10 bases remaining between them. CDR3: CASSGDLDTEAFF. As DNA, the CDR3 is TGTGCCAGCAGCGGCGACCTGGACACTGAAGCTTTCTTT.

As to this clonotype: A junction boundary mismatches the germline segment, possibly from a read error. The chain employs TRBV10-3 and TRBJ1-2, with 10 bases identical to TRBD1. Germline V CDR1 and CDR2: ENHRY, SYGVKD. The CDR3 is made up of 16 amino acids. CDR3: CVISEGGQGLGYGYTF. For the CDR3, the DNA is TGTGTCATCAGTGAGGGGGGACAGGGGCTTGGCTATGGCTACACCTTC.

Here the CDR3 reads CASRSGGQETQYF. In DNA form, the CDR3 reads TGTGCCAGTCGTTCGGGAGGCCAAGAGACCCAGTACTTC. The chain employs TRBV19 and TRBJ2-5; 7 nucleotides match TRBD2. V was pared by 8 bases and J by 1 base, with 4 bases of the junction left unmatched. Germline CDR1 is LNHDA and CDR2 is SQIVND (reference sequence). CDR3 length: 13 residues.

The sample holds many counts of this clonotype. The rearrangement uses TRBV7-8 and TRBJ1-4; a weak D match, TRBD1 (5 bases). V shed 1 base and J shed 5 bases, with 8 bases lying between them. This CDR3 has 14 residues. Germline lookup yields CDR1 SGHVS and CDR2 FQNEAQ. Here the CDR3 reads CASSLGRTNEKLFF. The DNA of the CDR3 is TGTGCCAGCAGCTTAGGTCGGACAAATGAAAAACTGTTTTTT.